This passage covers 23 T cell receptor beta chains from one sample sequenced in a study of blood T cell repertoires in COVID-19. The method was immunoSEQ multiplex PCR; TCRdb's version includes in-frame clones alone and lacks a portion of them. The repertoire holds roughly 150,000 clones, with 80% to 90% as singletons. The sequenced sample was peripheral blood. These receptors came from a woman in her thirties or forties with acute or convalescent COVID-19.

The chain employs TRBV7-8 and TRBJ2-5, with D unclear. Trimming removed 5 bases from V and 0 bases from J, with 16 bases in between. The CDR3 runs to 16 residues. Germline V gives CDR1 SGHVS, CDR2 FQNEAQ. CDR3 nucleotides: TGTGCCAGCAGCCGAGGACGGTTTGAGGACCAAGAGACCCAGTACTTC. It specifies CASSRGRFEDQETQYF. The whole variable domain, filled in from reference TRBV7-8 and TRBJ2-5, reads GAGVSQSPRYKVAKRGQDVALRCDPISGHVSLFWYQQALGQGPEFLTYFQNEAQLDKSGLPSDRFFAERPEGSVSTLKIQRTQQEDSAVYLCASSRGRFEDQETQYFGPGTRLLVL.

The V and J genes are TRBV28 and TRBJ2-7; D is perhaps TRBD1 (5 bases). Germline V gene data show CDR1 as MDHEN and CDR2 as SYDVKM. V lost 2 bases and J lost 3, with 11 bases in between. The CDR3 totals 14 residues. The CDR3 here is CASSLPGNLYEQYF. The CDR3 DNA is TGTGCCAGCAGTTTACCAGGGAACCTCTACGAGCAGTACTTC.

The chain employs TRBV4-2 and TRBJ1-2; TRBD1 agrees at 8 bases. Germline V gene lookup returns CDR1 LGHNA and CDR2 YNFKEQ. V shed 1 base and J 5 bases; nucleotides not matched to a gene: 6. The length of the CDR3 is 15 residues. The CDR3 sequence: CASSQAVGTGYGYTF. CDR3 coding DNA: TGTGCCAGCAGCCAAGCTGTGGGGACAGGTTATGGCTACACCTTC.

This chain joins TRBV5-1 and TRBJ2-2; 8 bases are a match to TRBD1. Unmatched junction bases numbered 10, after V lost 4 bases and J lost 5 bases. The CDR3 consists of 16 residues. Germline V CDR1 and CDR2: SGHRS, YFSETQ. CDR3 in DNA: TGCGCCAGCAGCCTAGGACAGGGCGCGGATACCGGGGAGCTGTTTTTT. Translating it yields CASSLGQGADTGELFF.

This clone was detected once. The chain uses TRBV5-1 and TRBJ2-5, with D maybe TRBD1 (6 bases). Per the germline V gene, CDR1 is SGHRS and CDR2 is YFSETQ. Trimming removed 6 bases from V and 5 bases from J, with 17 bases in between. CDR3 length equals 14 residues. CDR3 sequence reads: CASNLVGGHETQYF. DNA for the CDR3: TGCGCCAGCAACCTAGTAGGGGGTCACGAGACCCAGTACTTC.

The chain employs TRBV5-1 and TRBJ1-3, with D perhaps matching TRBD1 (5 bases). The V gene lost 4 bases and the J gene lost 0 bases, with 8 bases spanning the gap. In germline, CDR1 is SGHRS, CDR2 YFSETQ. This CDR3 has 14 amino acids. The CDR3, as DNA: TGCGCCAGCAGCCCAGGGATCTCTGGAAACACCATATATTTT. This encodes CASSPGISGNTIYF.

This rearrangement joins TRBV7-8 to TRBJ2-7; 11 nucleotides align to TRBD2. CDR1 is SGHVS, CDR2 FQNEAQ, per germline. The CDR3 loop spans 16 amino acids. The trim removed 1 base at V and 5 bases at J, leaving 7 bases unmatched. CDR3 nucleotides: TGTGCCAGCAGCTTAGTGGCAACGGGACTAGCGGACGAGCAGTACTTC. It is translated as CASSLVATGLADEQYF.

The CDR3 reads CASRPGRDALQGYTF. The CDR3, as DNA: TGTGCCAGCAGGCCGGGGCGGGACGCCCTTCAAGGCTACACCTTC. The chain combines TRBV2 with TRBJ1-2; weak D call: TRBD1 (5 bases). CDR1 SNHLY and CDR2 FYNNEI come from the germline V gene. Deletions cut 6 bases from V and 8 bases from J, with 22 bases between. The CDR3 sequence is 15 residues long.

V gene TRBV28 combines with J gene TRBJ1-2; unclear D gene. Trimming took off 8 bases at V and 12 bases at J, with 13 bases between the two ends. The CDR3 contains 10 residues. Germline loops: CDR1 MDHEN, CDR2 SYDVKM. CDR3 protein: CASAGLVHTF. The CDR3 DNA reads as TGTGCCAGCGCCGGACTCGTCCACACCTTC.

The chain joins TRBV28 to TRBJ1-6; D is possibly TRBD1 (5 bases). The V and J ends lost 8 bases and 9 bases respectively, with 14 bases between them. This CDR3 is 13 amino acids long. CDR1 is MDHEN, CDR2 SYDVKM, per germline. CDR3 nucleotides: TGTGCCAGCGGTGGGCAGGGAGGTTCACCCCTCCACTTT. It is translated as CASGGQGGSPLHF.

The V gene is TRBV12-5, the J gene TRBJ1-1, with D possibly being TRBD1 (6 bases). The CDR3 spans 16 residues. CDR1 is LGHNT, CDR2 FRNRAP, per germline. V gave up 0 bases and J gave up 5 bases, with 16 bases separating them. Written as DNA, the CDR3 is TGTGCTAGTGGTTTGGTACTCCCAGGGGCGGATACTGAAGCTTTCTTT. Its translation: CASGLVLPGADTEAFF.

V usage is TRBV7-3 and J usage is TRBJ2-3; 10 bases map to TRBD2. CDR1 and CDR2 (germline): SGHTA, FQGTGA. Trimming removed 5 bases from V and 1 base from J; junction bases left unmatched: 9. The CDR3 loop spans 17 amino acids. The CDR3 loop is CASSPGHGTSGTDTQYF. CDR3 in DNA: TGTGCCAGCAGCCCTGGTCATGGGACTAGCGGCACAGATACGCAGTATTTT.

V and J are TRBV30 and TRBJ2-7, with a possible D match to TRBD2 (6 bases). V was clipped by 0 bases and J by 3 bases, with 12 bases between them. CDR3 length: 14 amino acids. Germline lookup yields CDR1 GTSNPN and CDR2 SVGIG (reference sequence). The CDR3 spells CAWSVGTEGYEQYF. The CDR3 DNA reads TGTGCCTGGAGTGTAGGGACTGAGGGCTACGAGCAGTACTTC.

V and J are TRBV10-3 and TRBJ1-5, with TRBD1 matching 9 bases. The germline V gene has CDR1 ENHRY and CDR2 SYGVKD. Trimming at V came to 8 bases and at J to 4 bases, leaving 6 bases not matched to a gene. This CDR3 has 14 amino acids. The CDR3, as DNA: TGTGCCATCCGCGGGACAGGGCCTAATCAGCCCCAGCATTTT. Amino acid sequence: CAIRGTGPNQPQHF.

This clone occurred once. The chain couples TRBV2 to TRBJ1-5; 9 bases line up with TRBD1. The CDR3 runs to 14 residues. V was clipped by 6 bases and J by 3 bases; unmatched bases: 3. CDR1 and CDR2 (germline): SNHLY, FYNNEI. CDR3 nucleotides: TGTGCCAGCAGCGTACAGGGGGCCAATCAGCCCCAGCATTTT. It encodes CASSVQGANQPQHF.

The chain joins TRBV7-3 to TRBJ2-2; maybe TRBD2 (6 bases). Deletions cut 2 bases from V and 4 bases from J, with 11 bases between. The germline CDR1 and CDR2 sequences are SGHTA and FQGTGA. CDR3 size: 15 residues. CDR3 DNA sequence: TGTGCCAGCAGCTTAGGAGGGGCGGGCACCGGGGAGCTGTTTTTT. Encoded protein: CASSLGGAGTGELFF.

V usage is TRBV11-2 and J usage is TRBJ2-7; D is unresolved. Per germline, CDR1 SGHAT and CDR2 FQNNGV. CDR3 size: 15 residues. V dropped 0 bases and J dropped 0 bases, with 9 bases sitting between them. CDR3 sequence reads: CASSLETVNSYEQYF. DNA for the CDR3: TGTGCCAGCAGCTTAGAAACGGTCAACTCCTACGAGCAGTACTTC.

DNA of the CDR3: TGTGCCAGAGGACAGGGAAAGGGAAGTAATCAGCCCCAGCATTTT. Its translation is CARGQGKGSNQPQHF. J is TRBJ1-5 and V is TRBV19; 8 nucleotides match TRBD1. The germline CDR1 and CDR2 sequences are LNHDA and SQIVND (reference sequence). This CDR3 has 15 amino acids. V shed 9 bases, J shed 4 bases, and the junction held 11 bases outside the gene matches. The variable domain in full, completed from reference TRBV19 and TRBJ1-5, reads DGGITQSPKYLFRKEGQNVTLSCEQNLNHDAMYWYRQDPGQGLRLIYYSQIVNDFQKGDIAEGYSVSREKKESFPLTVTSAQKNPTAFYLCARGQGKGSNQPQHFGDGTRLSIL.

The chain joins TRBV6-4 to TRBJ1-2, with TRBD1 identical over 10 bases. This CDR3 has 13 residues. The J segment lost 6 bases and the V segment lost 5 bases, leaving 3 bases of the junction unmatched. Per the germline V gene, CDR1 is MRHNA and CDR2 is SNTAGT. The DNA for the CDR3 is TGTGCCAGCAGTAGGGACAGGGGAGATGGCTACACCTTC. It codes for CASSRDRGDGYTF.

The genes are TRBV6-5 and TRBJ2-5, with D maybe TRBD1 (5 bases). The CDR3 has 14 amino acids. V was clipped by 6 bases and J by 1 base, with 12 bases between them. Germline values: CDR1 MNHEY, CDR2 SVGAGI. The CDR3 loop is CASRLTGGQETQYF. In DNA form, the CDR3 reads TGTGCCAGCAGGCTCACAGGCGGCCAAGAGACCCAGTACTTC.

V and J are TRBV2 and TRBJ2-1; TRBD1 matches at 7 bases. The J segment lost 8 bases and the V segment lost 11 bases, leaving 21 bases of the junction unmatched. The CDR3 consists of 16 residues. Germline V gene data show CDR1 as SNHLY and CDR2 as FYNNEI. The CDR3 DNA reads TGTGCCGGGAACCGGGACAGTTTATATTCTTCGGATGAGCAGTTCTTC. Encoded protein: CAGNRDSLYSSDEQFF. The complete variable domain, with remaining parts taken from reference TRBV2 and TRBJ2-1, reads EPEVTQTPSHQVTQMGQEVILRCVPISNHLYFYWYRQILGQKVEFLVSFYNNEISEKSEIFDDQFSVERPDGSNFTLKIRSTKLEDSAMYFCAGNRDSLYSSDEQFFGPGTRLTVL.

The genes are TRBV6-5 and TRBJ1-2, with 7 bases lining up with TRBD1. CDR1 is MNHEY, CDR2 SVGAGI, per germline. The CDR3 extends over 13 amino acids. J gave up 13 bases and V 5 bases, and 13 bases lay outside the gene matches. The CDR3: CASSPRTGFVFTF. For the CDR3, the DNA is TGTGCCAGCAGTCCCCGGACAGGTTTTGTGTTCACCTTC.

The genes are TRBV7-9 and TRBJ1-6; D not certain. Per the germline V gene, CDR1 is SEHNR and CDR2 is FQNEAQ (reference sequence). The CDR3 sequence is 15 residues long. Trimming removed 1 base at V and 7 bases at J, with 11 bases between. CDR3 in amino acids: CASSLDGSGNSPLHF. CDR3 in DNA: TGTGCCAGCAGCTTAGATGGGTCGGGGAATTCACCCCTCCACTTT.